The present T cell receptor (beta chain) was sequenced within a study of radiation and T cells in renal cell carcinoma. Study-level findings and limits: Top tumor clonotypes rose in blood 2 weeks post-radiation, then contracted.

The V gene lost 5 bases and the J gene lost 0 bases, with 17 bases spanning the gap. CDR1 is MDHEN, CDR2 SYDVKM, per germline. The CDR3 is 18 amino acids. The time point: blood 4 weeks post-SBRT, at nephrectomy. Treatment reported: 15 Gy SBRT to primary tumor, nephrectomy 4 weeks later. Nephrectomy followed 15 Gy stereotactic body radiation by 4 weeks. Serial blood draws occurred at baseline and 2 and 4 weeks post-SBRT. Clear cell pathology was present in this patient's renal cell carcinoma. The table came from immunoSEQ multiplex PCR; TCRdb's copy has only in-frame clones and leaves some out. This table holds around 74,000 clones, 70% to 90% found once. Details on this clone: No antigen is known for it.

This chain connects TRBV28 to TRBJ1-6; TRBD1 is a possible D gene (5 bases). The sequencing here drew on blood, taken from a patient whose treatment included radiotherapy and nephrectomy. This sequence originates from a woman in her sixties or seventies with renal cell carcinoma. CDR3 DNA: TGTGCCAGCAGTCCACTGGACATATACAGCTCCTATAATTCACCCCTCCACTTT. This codes for CASSPLDIYSSYNSPLHF.